This T cell receptor beta chain was captured in a study of cytomegalovirus exposure and HLA in healthy donors. With 1 base clipped from V and 6 bases from J, the junction kept 11 bases outside the gene matches. This CDR3 comprises 17 residues. CDR1 SGHAT and CDR2 FQDESV come from the germline V gene (reference sequence). PCR involved 60 Vbeta and 13 Jbeta primers. Method: immunoSEQ multiplex PCR; TCRdb's copy keeps in-frame clones and lacks some. The sample contains roughly 130,000 clones, more than 80% of which appear only once. This clone was detected a few times. The TCR sequence derives from a male donor in good health and CMV-seronegative. The sample was PBMCs. The genes are TRBV11-1 and TRBJ1-2, with 10 bases matching TRBD1. The CDR3 loop reads CASSLEVVGQGYDGYTF. The CDR3 bases are TGTGCCAGCAGCTTAGAAGTTGTGGGACAGGGGTACGATGGCTACACCTTC.